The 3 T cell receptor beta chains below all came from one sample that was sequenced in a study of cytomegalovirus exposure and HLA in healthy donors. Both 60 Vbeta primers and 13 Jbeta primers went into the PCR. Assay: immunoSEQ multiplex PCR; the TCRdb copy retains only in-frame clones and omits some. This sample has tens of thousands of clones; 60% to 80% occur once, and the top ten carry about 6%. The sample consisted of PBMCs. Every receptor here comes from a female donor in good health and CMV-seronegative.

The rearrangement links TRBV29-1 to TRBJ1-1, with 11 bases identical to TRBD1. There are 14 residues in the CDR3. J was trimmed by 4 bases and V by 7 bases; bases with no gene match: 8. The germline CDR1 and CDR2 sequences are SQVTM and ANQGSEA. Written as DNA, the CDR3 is TGCAGCGCCCACATAGGACAGGGGGCCACTGAAGCTTTCTTT. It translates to CSAHIGQGATEAFF.

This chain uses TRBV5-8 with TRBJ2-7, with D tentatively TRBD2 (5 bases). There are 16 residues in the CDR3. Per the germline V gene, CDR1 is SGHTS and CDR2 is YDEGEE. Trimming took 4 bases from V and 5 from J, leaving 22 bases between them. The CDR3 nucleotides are TGTGCCAGCAGCGCGACAAAAACTAGTGTTCCCCACGAGCAGTACTTC. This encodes CASSATKTSVPHEQYF. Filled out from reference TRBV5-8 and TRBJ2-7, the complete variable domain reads EAGVTQSPTHLIKTRGQQATLRCSPISGHTSVYWYQQALGLGLQFLLWYDEGEERNRGNFPPRFSGRQFPNYSSELNVNALELEDSALYLCASSATKTSVPHEQYFGPGTRLTVT.

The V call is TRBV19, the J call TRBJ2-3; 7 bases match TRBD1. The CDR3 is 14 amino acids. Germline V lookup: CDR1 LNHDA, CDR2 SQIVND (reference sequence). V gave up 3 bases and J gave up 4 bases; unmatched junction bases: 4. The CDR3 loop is CASSIGQVPDTQYF. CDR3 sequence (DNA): TGTGCCAGTAGTATCGGACAGGTTCCAGATACGCAGTATTTT.